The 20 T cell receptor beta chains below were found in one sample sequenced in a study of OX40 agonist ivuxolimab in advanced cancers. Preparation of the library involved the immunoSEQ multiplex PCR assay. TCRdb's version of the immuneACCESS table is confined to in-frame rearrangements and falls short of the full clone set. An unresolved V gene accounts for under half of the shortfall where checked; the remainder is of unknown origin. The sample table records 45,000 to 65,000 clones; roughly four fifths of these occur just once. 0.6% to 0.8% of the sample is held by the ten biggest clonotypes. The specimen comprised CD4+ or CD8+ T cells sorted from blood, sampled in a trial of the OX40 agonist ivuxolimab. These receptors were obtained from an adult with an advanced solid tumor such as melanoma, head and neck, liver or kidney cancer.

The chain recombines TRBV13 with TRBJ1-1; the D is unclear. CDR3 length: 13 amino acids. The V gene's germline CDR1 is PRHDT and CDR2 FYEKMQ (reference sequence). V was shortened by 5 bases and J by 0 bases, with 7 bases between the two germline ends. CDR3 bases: TGTGCCAGCAGCCCCAACATGAACACTGAAGCTTTCTTT. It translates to CASSPNMNTEAFF.

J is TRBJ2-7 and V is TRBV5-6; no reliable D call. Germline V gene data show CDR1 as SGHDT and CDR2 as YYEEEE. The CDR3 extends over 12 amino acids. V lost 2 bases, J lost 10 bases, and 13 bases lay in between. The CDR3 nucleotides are TGTGCCAGCAGCTTAGCGCAGCAGCCTCAGTACTTC. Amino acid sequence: CASSLAQQPQYF.

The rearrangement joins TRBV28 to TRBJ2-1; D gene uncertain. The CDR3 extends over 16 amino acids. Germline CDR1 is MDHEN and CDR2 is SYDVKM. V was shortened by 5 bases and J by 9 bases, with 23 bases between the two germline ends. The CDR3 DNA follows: TGTGCCAGCAGTGCCGCAGGCGGTAGCCGTTCAGGTGAGCAGTTCTTC. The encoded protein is CASSAAGGSRSGEQFF. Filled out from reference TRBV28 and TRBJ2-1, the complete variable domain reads DVKVTQSSRYLVKRTGEKVFLECVQDMDHENMFWYRQDPGLGLRLIYFSYDVKMKEKGDIPEGYSVSREKKERFSLILESASTNQTSMYLCASSAAGGSRSGEQFFGPGTRLTVL.

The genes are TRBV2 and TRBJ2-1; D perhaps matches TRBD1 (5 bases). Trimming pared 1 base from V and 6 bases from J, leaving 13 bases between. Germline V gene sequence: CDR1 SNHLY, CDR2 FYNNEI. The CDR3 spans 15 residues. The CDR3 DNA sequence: TGTGCCAGCAGTGAAGGGGGCCTCCCCGCCAATGAGCAGTTCTTC. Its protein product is CASSEGGLPANEQFF. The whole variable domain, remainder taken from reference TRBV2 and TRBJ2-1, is EPEVTQTPSHQVTQMGQEVILRCVPISNHLYFYWYRQILGQKVEFLVSFYNNEISEKSEIFDDQFSVERPDGSNFTLKIRSTKLEDSAMYFCASSEGGLPANEQFFGPGTRLTVL.

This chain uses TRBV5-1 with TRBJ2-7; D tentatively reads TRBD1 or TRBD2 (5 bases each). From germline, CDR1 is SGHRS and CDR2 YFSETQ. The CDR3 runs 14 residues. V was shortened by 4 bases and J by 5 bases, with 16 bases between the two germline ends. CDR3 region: CASSHRDGKNEQYF. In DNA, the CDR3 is TGCGCCAGCAGCCACCGGGACGGGAAAAACGAGCAGTACTTC. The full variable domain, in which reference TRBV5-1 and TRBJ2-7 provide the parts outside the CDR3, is KAGVTQTPRYLIKTRGQQVTLSCSPISGHRSVSWYQQTPGQGLQFLFEYFSETQRNKGNFPGRFSGRQFSNSRSEMNVSTLELGDSALYLCASSHRDGKNEQYFGPGTRLTVT.

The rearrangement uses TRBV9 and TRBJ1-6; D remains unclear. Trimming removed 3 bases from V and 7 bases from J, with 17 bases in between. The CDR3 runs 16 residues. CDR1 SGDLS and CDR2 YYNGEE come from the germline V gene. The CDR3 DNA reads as TGTGCCAGCAGCGCTCCGAGAGGGTCGGGCAATTCACCCCTCCACTTT. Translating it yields CASSAPRGSGNSPLHF.

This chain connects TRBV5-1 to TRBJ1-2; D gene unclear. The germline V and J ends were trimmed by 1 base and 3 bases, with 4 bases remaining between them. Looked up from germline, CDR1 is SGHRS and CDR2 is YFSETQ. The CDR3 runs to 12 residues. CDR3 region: CASSLTDYGYTF. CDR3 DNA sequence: TGCGCCAGCAGCTTGACAGACTATGGCTACACCTTC.

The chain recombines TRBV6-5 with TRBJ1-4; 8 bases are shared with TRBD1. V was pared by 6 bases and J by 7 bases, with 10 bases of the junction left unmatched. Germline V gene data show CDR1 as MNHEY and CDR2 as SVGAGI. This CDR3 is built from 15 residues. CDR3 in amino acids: CASRDRGQPLEKLFF. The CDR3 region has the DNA TGTGCCAGCAGAGACAGGGGCCAACCCCTTGAAAAACTGTTTTTT.

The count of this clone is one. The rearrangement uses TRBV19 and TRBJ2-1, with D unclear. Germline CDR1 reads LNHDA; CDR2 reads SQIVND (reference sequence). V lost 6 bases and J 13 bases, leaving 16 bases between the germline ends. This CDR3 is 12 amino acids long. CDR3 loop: CASSSSPGSQFF. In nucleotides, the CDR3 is TGTGCCAGTAGCTCCTCCCCCGGGTCCCAGTTCTTC.

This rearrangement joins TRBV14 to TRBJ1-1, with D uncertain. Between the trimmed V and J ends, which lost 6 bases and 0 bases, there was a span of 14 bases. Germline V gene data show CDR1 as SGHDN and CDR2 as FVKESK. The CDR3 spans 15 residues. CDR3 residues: CASRRLDSLNTEAFF. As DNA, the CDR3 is TGTGCCAGCAGACGACTGGATAGTTTGAACACTGAAGCTTTCTTT.

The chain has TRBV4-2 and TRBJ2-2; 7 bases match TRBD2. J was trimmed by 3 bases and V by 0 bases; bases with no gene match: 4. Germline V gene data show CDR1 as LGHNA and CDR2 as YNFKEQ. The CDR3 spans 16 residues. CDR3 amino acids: CASSQDSRGDTGELFF. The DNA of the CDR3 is TGTGCCAGCAGCCAAGATTCACGGGGGGACACCGGGGAGCTGTTTTTT.

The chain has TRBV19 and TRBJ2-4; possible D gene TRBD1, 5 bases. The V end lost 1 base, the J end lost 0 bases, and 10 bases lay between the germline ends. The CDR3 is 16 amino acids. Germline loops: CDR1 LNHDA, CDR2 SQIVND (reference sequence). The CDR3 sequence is CASSIARVLAKNIQYF. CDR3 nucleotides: TGTGCCAGTAGTATAGCCAGGGTGCTAGCCAAAAACATTCAGTACTTC.

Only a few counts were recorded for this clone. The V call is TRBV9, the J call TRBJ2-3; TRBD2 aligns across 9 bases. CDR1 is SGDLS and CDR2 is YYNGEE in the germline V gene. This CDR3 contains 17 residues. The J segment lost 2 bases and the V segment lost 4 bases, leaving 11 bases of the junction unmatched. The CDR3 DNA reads TGTGCCAGCAGCACCCGAGGGGCGGGGGGGCCCACAGATACGCAGTATTTT. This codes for CASSTRGAGGPTDTQYF.

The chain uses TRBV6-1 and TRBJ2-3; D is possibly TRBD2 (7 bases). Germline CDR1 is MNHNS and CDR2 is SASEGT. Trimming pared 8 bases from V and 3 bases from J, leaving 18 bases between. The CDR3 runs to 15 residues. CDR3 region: CASGRGGAGTDTQYF. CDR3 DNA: TGTGCCAGCGGACGAGGGGGGGCAGGAACAGATACGCAGTATTTT.

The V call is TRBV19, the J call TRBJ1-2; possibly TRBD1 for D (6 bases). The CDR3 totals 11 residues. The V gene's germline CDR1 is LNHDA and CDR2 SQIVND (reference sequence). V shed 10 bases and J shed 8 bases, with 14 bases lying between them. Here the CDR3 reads CATRGGGGYTF. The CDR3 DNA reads TGTGCCACCAGGGGCGGCGGGGGCTACACCTTC. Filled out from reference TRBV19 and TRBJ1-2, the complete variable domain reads DGGITQSPKYLFRKEGQNVTLSCEQNLNHDAMYWYRQDPGQGLRLIYYSQIVNDFQKGDIAEGYSVSREKKESFPLTVTSAQKNPTAFYLCATRGGGGYTFGSGTRLTVV.

CDR3 sequence: CASSQTGRVPLETQYF. For the CDR3, the DNA is TGTGCCAGCAGCCAAACAGGGAGGGTTCCCTTAGAGACCCAGTACTTC. V usage is TRBV5-5 and J usage is TRBJ2-5; D might be TRBD2 (7 bases). V gave up 4 bases and J gave up 4 bases, with 20 bases separating them. Germline V lookup: CDR1 SGHKS, CDR2 YYEKEE (reference sequence). The CDR3 contains 16 residues.

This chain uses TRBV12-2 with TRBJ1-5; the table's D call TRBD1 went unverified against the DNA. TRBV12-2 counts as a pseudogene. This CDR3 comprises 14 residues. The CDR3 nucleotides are TGTGCAAGTCGCTTGGACAGGAGCAATCAGCCCCAGCATTTT. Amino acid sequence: CASRLDRSNQPQHF.

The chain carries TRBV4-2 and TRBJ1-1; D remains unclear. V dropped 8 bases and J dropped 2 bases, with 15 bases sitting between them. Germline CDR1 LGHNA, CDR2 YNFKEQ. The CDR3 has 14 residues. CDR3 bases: TGTGCCAGCGGAGGAGGGATCTCCAACACTGAAGCTTTCTTT. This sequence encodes CASGGGISNTEAFF.

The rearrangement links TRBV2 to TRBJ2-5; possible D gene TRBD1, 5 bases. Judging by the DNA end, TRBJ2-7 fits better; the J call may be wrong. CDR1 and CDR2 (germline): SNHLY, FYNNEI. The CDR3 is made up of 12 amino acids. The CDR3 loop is CASSDQGYEQYF. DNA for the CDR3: TGTGCCAGCAGTGATCAGGGCTACGAGCAGTACTTC.

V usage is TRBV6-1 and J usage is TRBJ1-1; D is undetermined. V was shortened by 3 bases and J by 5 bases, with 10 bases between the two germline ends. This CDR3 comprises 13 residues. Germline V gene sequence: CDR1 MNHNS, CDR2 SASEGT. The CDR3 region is CASSESSKTEAFF. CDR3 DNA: TGTGCCAGCAGTGAGAGTTCAAAAACTGAAGCTTTCTTT.